This paragraph covers one T cell receptor beta chain sequence. Its antigen is unknown. Germline CDR1 is SGHTA and CDR2 is FQGNSA. V was trimmed by 3 bases and J by 7 bases, leaving 16 bases between them. The CDR3 has 15 residues. These data originate in a study of OX40 agonist ivuxolimab in advanced cancers. Turning to the study itself: Of the participants, 40% to 50% had some prior anti-PD-1, anti-PD-L1 or anti-CTLA-4 therapy, which was allowed. Regarding the study as a whole: Among patients with partial responses at 0.1-3.0 mg/kg, clonal expansion was among the lowest.

Libraries were prepared by immunoSEQ multiplex PCR; TCRdb keeps only in-frame clonotypes and omits some of them. The sample consists of around 77,000 clones, 75% to 95% of them appearing once. The clonotype comes from an adult with an advanced solid tumor such as melanoma, head and neck, liver or kidney cancer. The specimen comprised CD4+ or CD8+ T cells sorted from blood, sampled in a trial of the OX40 agonist ivuxolimab. The V and J genes are TRBV7-2 and TRBJ2-1; D gene uncertain. The CDR3 spells CASSFVSSRLNEQFF. The CDR3, as DNA: TGTGCCAGCAGCTTCGTAAGTTCTCGGCTGAATGAGCAGTTCTTC.